These 8 T cell receptor beta chains originate from one sample sequenced in a study of cytomegalovirus exposure and HLA in healthy donors. This table comes from immunoSEQ multiplex PCR, and its TCRdb copy is limited to in-frame clones, with some not included. Counted here are roughly 230,000 clones, around 91% occurring once; the ten biggest clones make up 3% to 3.5%. The specimen sequenced was PBMCs. The receptor source for this set is a woman younger than 45 in good health and CMV-seronegative.

The gene calls are TRBV28 and TRBJ1-5; 9 nucleotides align to TRBD1. This CDR3 is 16 amino acids long. The ends lost 5 bases at V and 3 bases at J; junction bases unmatched: 8. The germline gives CDR1 MDHEN, CDR2 SYDVKM. The CDR3 coding sequence is TGTGCCAGCAGTGCCGCGGGACAGGGTAACAATCAGCCCCAGCATTTT. Protein sequence: CASSAAGQGNNQPQHF. Variable domain in full (rest from reference TRBV28 and TRBJ1-5): DVKVTQSSRYLVKRTGEKVFLECVQDMDHENMFWYRQDPGLGLRLIYFSYDVKMKEKGDIPEGYSVSREKKERFSLILESASTNQTSMYLCASSAAGQGNNQPQHFGDGTRLSIL.

The sample holds many counts of this clone. The rearrangement joins TRBV28 to TRBJ2-1; 9 bases line up with TRBD1. V shed 6 bases, J shed 1 base, and the junction held 7 bases outside the gene matches. In germline, CDR1 is MDHEN, CDR2 SYDVKM. There are 16 residues in the CDR3. The CDR3 here is CASRPDRGPSYNEQFF. As DNA, the CDR3 is TGTGCCAGCAGACCGGACAGGGGCCCTTCCTACAATGAGCAGTTCTTC.

The V call is TRBV11-3, the J call TRBJ2-2; the match to TRBD2 covers 7 bases. The CDR3 has 18 amino acids. The J segment lost 5 bases and the V segment lost 4 bases, leaving 16 bases of the junction unmatched. Germline loops: CDR1 SGHNT, CDR2 YENEEA. The CDR3 DNA is TGTGCCAGCAGCTCCCCAAGCGGACTAGTTGGTTTGACCGGGGAGCTGTTTTTT. Protein sequence: CASSSPSGLVGLTGELFF.

The V and J genes are TRBV5-1 and TRBJ2-5, with D perhaps TRBD1 or TRBD2 (5 bases each). This CDR3 region has 15 residues. Germline V lookup: CDR1 SGHRS, CDR2 YFSETQ. Trimming took off 6 bases at V and 5 bases at J, with 20 bases between the two ends. CDR3 nucleotide sequence: TGCGCCAGCAAAAACTTGCCGGGGACGAGTGAGACCCAGTACTTC. As protein: CASKNLPGTSETQYF.

V usage is TRBV5-1 and J usage is TRBJ2-2; D is ambiguous. CDR1 SGHRS and CDR2 YFSETQ come from the germline V gene. This CDR3 has 15 amino acids. Between the trimmed V and J ends, which lost 0 bases and 3 bases, there was a span of 9 bases. CDR3 sequence: CASSLDGGDTGELFF. CDR3 nucleotide sequence: TGCGCCAGCAGCTTGGACGGTGGGGACACCGGGGAGCTGTTTTTT.

As for this clone: Distinct nucleotide sequences in the sample also encode this CDR3. The V and J genes are TRBV5-6 and TRBJ2-3; no clear D. The CDR3 sequence is 13 residues long. V gave up 0 bases and J gave up 0 bases, with 2 bases separating them. CDR1 SGHDT and CDR2 YYEEEE come from the germline V gene. Here the CDR3 DNA reads TGTGCCAGCAGCTTGGGTAGCACAGATACGCAGTATTTT. Translating it yields CASSLGSTDTQYF.

J is TRBJ2-1 and V is TRBV5-6, with D possibly matching TRBD1 (5 bases). This CDR3 is 18 amino acids long. The V gene's germline CDR1 is SGHDT and CDR2 YYEEEE. V was shortened by 2 bases and J by 4 bases, with 22 bases between the two germline ends. The CDR3 region is CASSLFKGTGPEYNEQFF. The CDR3 DNA reads TGTGCCAGCAGCTTATTTAAGGGAACAGGCCCGGAGTACAATGAGCAGTTCTTC. Together with reference TRBV5-6 and TRBJ2-1, the CDR3 gives the full variable domain: DAGVTQSPTHLIKTRGQQVTLRCSPKSGHDTVSWYQQALGQGPQFIFQYYEEEERQRGNFPDRFSGHQFPNYSSELNVNALLLGDSALYLCASSLFKGTGPEYNEQFFGPGTRLTVL.

The chain links TRBV9 to TRBJ1-4; unclear D gene. Germline-derived CDR1 and CDR2 are SGDLS and YYNGEE. V was shortened by 2 bases and J by 0 bases, with 8 bases between the two germline ends. This CDR3 region has 15 residues. The CDR3 protein is CASSVGIATNEKLFF. The DNA for the CDR3 is TGTGCCAGCAGCGTCGGGATTGCAACTAATGAAAAACTGTTTTTT.